The present TCR beta chain was sequenced within a study of OX40 agonist ivuxolimab in advanced cancers. At cycle 4 day 1, cycle 7 day 1, and baseline, blood was sampled. Generated by immunoSEQ multiplex PCR, the TCRdb table keeps only in-frame clones and is missing some. The table shows tens of thousands of clones, with about 88% occurring only once. This CDR3 has 18 amino acids. Germline values: CDR1 SGHVS, CDR2 FQNEAQ. Trimming at V came to 5 bases and at J to 0 bases, leaving 11 bases not matched to a gene. The sample was CD4+ or CD8+ T cells sorted from blood, taken in a trial of the OX40 agonist ivuxolimab. The chain combines TRBV7-8 with TRBJ2-1, with 9 bases that match TRBD2. The receptor's source is an adult with an advanced solid tumor such as melanoma, head and neck, liver or kidney cancer. CDR3 DNA: TGTGCCAGCAGCAAGGGGCTAGCGGGACTCAGCTCCTACAATGAGCAGTTCTTC. Translating gives CASSKGLAGLSSYNEQFF.